A single sample gave rise to the 18 T cell receptor beta chains below, sequenced in a study of long-term antiretroviral therapy in people with HIV (dated 2022 in TCRdb). The immunoSEQ hsTCRB v3.0 assay was used at survey level resolution to sequence the TRB variable region. TCRdb provides this immuneACCESS table in a form limited to in-frame rearrangements. Some clones are lacking; in checked studies, under half of them reflect an unresolved V gene, and why the rest are absent is not known. For this sample the table gives fewer than 35,000 clones, of which roughly 85% were detected only once. The ten largest account for around 4.4% of the sample. The source was unsorted PBMCs, collected about 3.3 years after starting antiretroviral therapy. Receptors were obtained from a man between 18 and 29 years old with HIV.

The chain carries TRBV19 and TRBJ2-7; D gene ambiguous. The V end was cut by 5 bases, the J end by 0 bases, with 14 bases between. The CDR3 is made up of 15 amino acids. CDR1 and CDR2 from the germline V gene are LNHDA and SQIVND (reference sequence). In nucleotides, the CDR3 is TGTGCCAGTAGTGCCGATCGCGTGAGCTCCTACGAGCAGTACTTC. Its protein product is CASSADRVSSYEQYF.

The gene calls are TRBV18 and TRBJ1-6, with 11 bases aligning to TRBD1. V was pared by 3 bases and J by 7 bases, with 5 bases of the junction left unmatched. Germline V gene data show CDR1 as KGHSH and CDR2 as LQKENI. The CDR3 loop spans 16 amino acids. The CDR3 DNA follows: TGTGCCAGCTCACCTCCCGGACAGGGGGCAAATTCACCCCTCCACTTT. Encoded protein: CASSPPGQGANSPLHF. Full variable domain (remainder filled in from reference TRBV18 and TRBJ1-6): NAGVMQNPRHLVRRRGQEARLRCSPMKGHSHVYWYRQLPEEGLKFMVYLQKENIIDESGMPKERFSAEFPKEGPSILRIQQVVRGDSAAYFCASSPPGQGANSPLHFGNGTRLTVT.

This clone was picked up a small number of times. This chain uses TRBV7-2 with TRBJ1-2; the D is unclear. Germline-derived CDR1 and CDR2 are SGHTA and FQGNSA. Trimming shortened V by 5 bases and J by 2 bases, and 6 bases separated the two germline ends. The CDR3 runs 12 residues. The CDR3 region is CASSRMNYGYTF. Written as DNA, the CDR3 is TGTGCCAGCAGCCGAATGAACTATGGCTACACCTTC.

The chain joins TRBV6-5 to TRBJ1-1; D uncertain. V dropped 2 bases and J dropped 5 bases, with 15 bases sitting between them. The CDR3 runs to 15 residues. Germline values: CDR1 MNHEY, CDR2 SVGAGI. DNA for the CDR3: TGTGCCAGCAGTTACATTACGAGGGTAGGGACTGAAGCTTTCTTT. Amino acids: CASSYITRVGTEAFF.

The rearrangement joins TRBV6-5 to TRBJ2-1; TRBD2 agrees at 11 bases. This CDR3 spans 16 amino acids. V lost 0 bases to trimming and J lost 4 bases; unmatched junction nucleotides: 2. CDR1 and CDR2 (germline): MNHEY, SVGAGI. The CDR3, as DNA: TGTGCCAGCAGTTACTCGGGGACTAGCGGTTACAATGAGCAGTTCTTC. Translation: CASSYSGTSGYNEQFF.

The chain is built from TRBV6-1 and TRBJ2-1, with TRBD2 matching over 13 bases. With V trimmed by 6 bases and J by 1 base, 0 bases remained unmatched. CDR3 length: 15 residues. In germline, CDR1 is MNHNS, CDR2 SASEGT. CDR3 in amino acids: CASRTSGGSYNEQFF. The CDR3 DNA reads as TGTGCCAGCAGGACTAGCGGGGGGTCCTACAATGAGCAGTTCTTC.

The chain is built from TRBV15 and TRBJ2-7; D gene ambiguous. Germline V lookup: CDR1 LNHNV, CDR2 YYDKDF (reference sequence). V was trimmed by 2 bases and J by 5 bases, leaving 19 bases between them. This CDR3 has 16 amino acids. DNA for the CDR3: TGTGCCACCAGCAGACGGCTACGGGTTCCGGTCCACGAGCAGTACTTC. It specifies CATSRRLRVPVHEQYF.

This chain joins TRBV9 and TRBJ1-2, with TRBD1 matching over 7 bases. This CDR3 contains 13 residues. The germline V gene has CDR1 SGDLS and CDR2 YYNGEE. V shed 2 bases, J shed 5 bases, and the junction held 3 bases outside the gene matches. The CDR3: CASSVSGGYGYTF. As DNA, the CDR3 is TGTGCCAGCAGCGTCTCAGGGGGGTATGGCTACACCTTC.

V and J are TRBV9 and TRBJ2-2, with 7 bases fitting TRBD1. V was pared by 0 bases and J by 1 base, with 9 bases of the junction left unmatched. The CDR3 has 18 amino acids. Germline V gene sequence: CDR1 SGDLS, CDR2 YYNGEE. In DNA, the CDR3 is TGTGCCAGCAGCGTAGGCCCTACAGGGGTGGGGAACACCGGGGAGCTGTTTTTT. This sequence encodes CASSVGPTGVGNTGELFF.

This clone was seen a handful of times. The V gene is TRBV5-4, the J gene TRBJ2-2; 12 bases map to TRBD1. V dropped 9 bases and J dropped 4; count of bases not matched to a gene: 7. Germline V gives CDR1 SGHNT, CDR2 YYREEE (reference sequence). This CDR3 is built from 15 residues. CDR3 sequence reads: CAIHGTGGSTGELFF. The CDR3 nucleotides read TGTGCCATACACGGGACAGGGGGCAGCACCGGGGAGCTGTTTTTT.

This chain joins TRBV10-1 and TRBJ2-1, with D perhaps matching TRBD2 (7 bases). Trimming stripped 2 bases from V and 15 bases from J, with 14 bases between. CDR3 length: 12 amino acids. Looked up from germline, CDR1 is WNHNN and CDR2 is SYGVQD (reference sequence). CDR3 in amino acids: CASSEIGGPRFF. DNA for the CDR3: TGCGCCAGCAGTGAGATCGGGGGGCCCAGGTTCTTC.

J is TRBJ1-2 and V is TRBV18; 9 positions agree with TRBD1. V shed 0 bases and J 4 bases; nucleotides not matched to a gene: 0. Germline CDR1 is KGHSH and CDR2 is LQKENI. The CDR3 is made up of 14 amino acids. CDR3 in amino acids: CASSPPGQGYGYTF. The CDR3 DNA reads TGTGCCAGCTCACCACCGGGACAGGGCTATGGCTACACCTTC.

The genes are TRBV28 and TRBJ1-1; D is unresolved. V was shortened by 3 bases and J by 4 bases, with 9 bases between the two germline ends. Germline V gene data show CDR1 as MDHEN and CDR2 as SYDVKM. This CDR3 comprises 13 residues. CDR3 amino acids: CASSFGVSTEAFF. CDR3 in DNA: TGTGCCAGCAGTTTTGGGGTGTCCACTGAAGCTTTCTTT.

This chain uses TRBV14 with TRBJ1-2, with 7 bases matching TRBD1. Germline V gene data show CDR1 as SGHDN and CDR2 as FVKESK. Losses at the gene ends were 0 bases for V and 5 bases for J; bases not matched to a gene: 9. This CDR3 has 16 residues. CDR3 region: CASSQDKGGYRYGYTF. For the CDR3, the DNA is TGTGCCAGCAGCCAAGATAAAGGGGGCTATCGGTATGGCTACACCTTC.

The chain joins TRBV19 to TRBJ2-7; 7 bases are a match to TRBD2. Trimming took 4 bases from V and 3 from J; bases not matched to a gene: 6. CDR1 and CDR2 from the germline V gene are LNHDA and SQIVND (reference sequence). This CDR3 contains 14 residues. The DNA for the CDR3 is TGTGCCAGTAGTACCGGACTAGGTGACTACGAGCAGTACTTC. Translating it yields CASSTGLGDYEQYF.

J is TRBJ2-1 and V is TRBV5-8; TRBD1 agrees at 12 bases. The V gene end was trimmed by 4 bases and the J gene end by 7 bases; junction bases not matched to a gene: 6. This CDR3 is built from 15 residues. In germline, CDR1 is SGHTS, CDR2 YDEGEE. The CDR3 region is CASSAGTGGGNEQFF. CDR3 nucleotide sequence: TGTGCCAGCAGCGCCGGGACAGGGGGCGGGAATGAGCAGTTCTTC.

The V and J genes are TRBV6-5 and TRBJ2-7; TRBD1 is a possible D gene (5 bases). Per the germline V gene, CDR1 is MNHEY and CDR2 is SVGAGI. V was shortened by 6 bases and J by 2 bases, with 11 bases between the two germline ends. The CDR3 consists of 13 residues. The CDR3 spells CASSRTPTYEQYF. The CDR3 region has the DNA TGTGCCAGCAGCAGGACACCAACCTACGAGCAGTACTTC.

The rearrangement links TRBV29-1 to TRBJ2-1; no definite D call. Trimming took off 0 bases at V and 4 bases at J, with 10 bases between the two ends. Germline CDR1 SQVTM, CDR2 ANQGSEA. This CDR3 spans 14 amino acids. Here the CDR3 reads CSVEDHGYYNEQFF. The CDR3 region has the DNA TGCAGCGTTGAAGATCACGGATATTACAATGAGCAGTTCTTC.